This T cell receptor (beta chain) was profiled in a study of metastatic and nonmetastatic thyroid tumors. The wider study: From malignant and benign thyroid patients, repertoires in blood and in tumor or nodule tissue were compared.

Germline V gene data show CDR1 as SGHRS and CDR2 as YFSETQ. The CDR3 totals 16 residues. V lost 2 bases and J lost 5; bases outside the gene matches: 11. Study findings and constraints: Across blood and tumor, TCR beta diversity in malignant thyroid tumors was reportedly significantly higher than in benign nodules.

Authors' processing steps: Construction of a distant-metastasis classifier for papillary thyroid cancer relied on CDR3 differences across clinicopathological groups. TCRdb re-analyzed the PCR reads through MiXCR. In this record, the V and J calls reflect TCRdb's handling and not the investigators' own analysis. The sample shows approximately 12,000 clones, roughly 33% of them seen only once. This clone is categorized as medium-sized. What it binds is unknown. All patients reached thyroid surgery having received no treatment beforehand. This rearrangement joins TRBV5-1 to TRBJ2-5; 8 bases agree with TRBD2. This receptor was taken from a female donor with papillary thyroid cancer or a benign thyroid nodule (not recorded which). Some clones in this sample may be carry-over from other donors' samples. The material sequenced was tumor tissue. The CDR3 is CASSFYTGGPGETQYF. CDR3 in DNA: TGCGCCAGCAGCTTTTATACGGGAGGGCCGGGGGAGACCCAGTACTTC. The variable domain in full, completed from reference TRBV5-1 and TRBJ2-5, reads KAGVTQTPRYLIKTRGQQVTLSCSPISGHRSVSWYQQTPGQGLQFLFEYFSETQRNKGNFPGRFSGRQFSNSRSEMNVSTLELGDSALYLCASSFYTGGPGETQYFGPGTRLLVL.